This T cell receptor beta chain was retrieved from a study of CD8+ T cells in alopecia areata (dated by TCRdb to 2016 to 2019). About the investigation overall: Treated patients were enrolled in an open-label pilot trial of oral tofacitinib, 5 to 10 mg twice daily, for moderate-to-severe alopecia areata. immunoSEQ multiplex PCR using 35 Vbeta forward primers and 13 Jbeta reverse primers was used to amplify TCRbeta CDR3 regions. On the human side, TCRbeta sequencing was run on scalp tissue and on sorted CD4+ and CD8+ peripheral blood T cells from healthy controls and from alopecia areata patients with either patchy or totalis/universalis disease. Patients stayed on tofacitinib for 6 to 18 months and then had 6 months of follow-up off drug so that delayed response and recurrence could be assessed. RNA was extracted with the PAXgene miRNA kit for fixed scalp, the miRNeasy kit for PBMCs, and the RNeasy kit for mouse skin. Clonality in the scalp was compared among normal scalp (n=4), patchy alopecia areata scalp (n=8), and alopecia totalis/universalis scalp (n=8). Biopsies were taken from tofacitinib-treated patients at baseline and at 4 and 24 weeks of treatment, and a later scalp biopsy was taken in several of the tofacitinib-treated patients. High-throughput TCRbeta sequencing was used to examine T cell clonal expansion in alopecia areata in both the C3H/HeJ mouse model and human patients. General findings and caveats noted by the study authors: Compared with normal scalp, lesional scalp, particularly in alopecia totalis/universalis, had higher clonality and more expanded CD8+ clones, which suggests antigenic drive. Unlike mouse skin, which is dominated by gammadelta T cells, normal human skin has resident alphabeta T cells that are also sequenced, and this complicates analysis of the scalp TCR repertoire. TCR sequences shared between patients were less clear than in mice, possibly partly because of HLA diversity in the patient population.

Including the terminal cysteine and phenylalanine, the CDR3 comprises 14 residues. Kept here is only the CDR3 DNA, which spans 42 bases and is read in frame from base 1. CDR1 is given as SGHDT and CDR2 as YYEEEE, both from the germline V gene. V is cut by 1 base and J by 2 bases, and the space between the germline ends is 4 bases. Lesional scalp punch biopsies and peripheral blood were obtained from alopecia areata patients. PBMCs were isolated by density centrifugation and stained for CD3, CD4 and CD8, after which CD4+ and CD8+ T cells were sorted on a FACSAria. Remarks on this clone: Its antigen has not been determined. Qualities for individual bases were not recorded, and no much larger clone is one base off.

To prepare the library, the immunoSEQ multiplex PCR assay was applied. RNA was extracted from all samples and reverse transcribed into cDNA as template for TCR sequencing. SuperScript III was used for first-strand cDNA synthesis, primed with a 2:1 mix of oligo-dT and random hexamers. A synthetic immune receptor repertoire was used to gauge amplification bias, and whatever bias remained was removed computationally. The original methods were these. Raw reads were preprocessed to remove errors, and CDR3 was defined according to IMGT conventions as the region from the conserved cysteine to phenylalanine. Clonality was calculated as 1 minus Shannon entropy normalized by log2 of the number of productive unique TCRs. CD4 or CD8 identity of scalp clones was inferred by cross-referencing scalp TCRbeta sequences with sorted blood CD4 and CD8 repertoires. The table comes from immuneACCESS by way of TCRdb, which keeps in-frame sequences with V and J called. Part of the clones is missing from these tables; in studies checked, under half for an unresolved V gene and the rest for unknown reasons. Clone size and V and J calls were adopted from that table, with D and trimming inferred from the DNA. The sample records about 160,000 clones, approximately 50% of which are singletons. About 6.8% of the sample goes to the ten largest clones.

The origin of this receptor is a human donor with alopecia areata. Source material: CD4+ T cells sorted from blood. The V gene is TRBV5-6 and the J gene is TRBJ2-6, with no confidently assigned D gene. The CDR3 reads CASSLMTGANVLTF. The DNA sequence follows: TGTGCCAGCAGCTTGATGACTGGGGCCAACGTCCTGACTTTC.